This T cell receptor beta chain is from a study of shared clonotypes between healthy human individuals. Findings of the study overall: Around 5.3% of naive CD4 clonotypes were shared across a few donors.

Only one count was recorded for this clone. The antigen is undetermined. Authors' data handling: As immunoSEQ supplied junction-only sequences (without quality scores), filtering differed. TCRdb's copy holds only in-frame clones and misses some; the assay was immunoSEQ multiplex PCR. V, J and clone size are those of that table, while D and trimming were read from the DNA. This table has millions of clones, approximately 95% appearing once. This TCR came from a man younger than 30 in good health. The sequenced sample was naive CD4+ T cells sorted from blood. Subset reported: CD45RA+ positively selected.

The CDR3 region has the DNA TGTGCCAGCAGTTTATCAGGGACAGGGGGGAGCTACACCTTC. Protein product: CASSLSGTGGSYTF. This chain joins TRBV27 and TRBJ1-2; 11 nucleotides align to TRBD1. CDR1 is MNHEY and CDR2 is SMNVEV in the germline V gene (reference sequence). V lost 0 bases, J lost 9 bases, and 3 bases stayed unmatched. The CDR3 has 14 amino acids.